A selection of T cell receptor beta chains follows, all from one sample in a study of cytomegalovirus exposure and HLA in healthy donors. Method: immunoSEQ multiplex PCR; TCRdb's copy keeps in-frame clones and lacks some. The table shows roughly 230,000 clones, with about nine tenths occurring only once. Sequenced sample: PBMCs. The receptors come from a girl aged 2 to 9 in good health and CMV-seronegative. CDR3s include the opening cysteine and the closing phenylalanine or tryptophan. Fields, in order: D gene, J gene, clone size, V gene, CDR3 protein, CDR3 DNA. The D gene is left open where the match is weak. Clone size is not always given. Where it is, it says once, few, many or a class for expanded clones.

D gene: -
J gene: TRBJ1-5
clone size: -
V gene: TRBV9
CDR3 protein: CASSAGQGSSNQPQHF
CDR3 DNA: TGTGCCAGCAGCGCGGGGCAGGGGTCGAGCAATCAGCCCCAGCATTTT

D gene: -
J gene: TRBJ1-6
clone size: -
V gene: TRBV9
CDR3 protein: CASSAAGSSYNSPLHF
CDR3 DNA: TGTGCCAGCAGCGCCGCTGGGAGCTCCTATAATTCACCCCTCCACTTT

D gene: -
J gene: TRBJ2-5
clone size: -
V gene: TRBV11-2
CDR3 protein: CASSYRRLSQETQYF
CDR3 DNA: TGTGCCAGCAGCTACAGGAGACTTTCGCAAGAGACCCAGTACTTC

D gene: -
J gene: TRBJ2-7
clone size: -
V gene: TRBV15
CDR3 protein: CATSPAGGVSYEQYF
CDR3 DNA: TGTGCCACCAGCCCCGCGGGCGGGGTCTCCTACGAGCAGTACTTC

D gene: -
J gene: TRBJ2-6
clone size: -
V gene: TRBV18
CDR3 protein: CASSRGGTGIFSGANVLTF
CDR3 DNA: TGTGCCAGCTCACGCGGCGGGACTGGCATTTTCTCTGGGGCCAACGTCCTGACTTTC

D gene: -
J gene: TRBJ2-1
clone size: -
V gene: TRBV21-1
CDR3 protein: CASSNGPSGVNEQFF
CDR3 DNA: TGTGCCAGCAGCAACGGGCCTAGCGGCGTCAATGAGCAGTTCTTC

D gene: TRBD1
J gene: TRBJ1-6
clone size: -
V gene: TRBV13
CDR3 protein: CASSWGQSHNSPLHF
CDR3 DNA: TGTGCCAGCAGCTGGGGACAGAGTCATAATTCACCCCTCCACTTT

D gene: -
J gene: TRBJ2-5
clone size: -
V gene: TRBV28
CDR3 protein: CASSPGYETQYF
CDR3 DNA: TGTGCCAGCAGCCCCGGTTATGAGACCCAGTACTTC

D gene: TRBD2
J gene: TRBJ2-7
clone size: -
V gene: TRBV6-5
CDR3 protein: CASSYGLANEQYF
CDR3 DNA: TGTGCCAGCAGTTACGGACTAGCGAACGAGCAGTACTTC

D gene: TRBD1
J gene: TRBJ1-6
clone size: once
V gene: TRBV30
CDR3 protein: CASWTGGSYNSPLHF
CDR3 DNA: TGTGCCTCCTGGACAGGGGGATCCTATAATTCACCCCTCCACTTT

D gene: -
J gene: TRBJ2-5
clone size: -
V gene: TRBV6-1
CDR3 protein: CASINQGGKETQYF
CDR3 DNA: TGTGCCAGCATCAACCAGGGCGGCAAAGAGACCCAGTACTTC

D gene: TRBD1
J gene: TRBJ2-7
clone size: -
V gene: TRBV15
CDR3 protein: CATGGTGGYEQYF
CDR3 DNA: TGTGCCACAGGGGGGACAGGGGGCTACGAGCAGTACTTC

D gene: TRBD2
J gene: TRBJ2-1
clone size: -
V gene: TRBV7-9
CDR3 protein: CASSLGTSGRGEQFF
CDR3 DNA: TGTGCCAGCAGCTTAGGGACTAGCGGGAGGGGTGAGCAGTTCTTC

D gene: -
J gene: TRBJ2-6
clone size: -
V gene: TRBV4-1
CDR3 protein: CASSQPGFANSGANVLTF
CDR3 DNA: TGCGCCAGCAGCCAACCGGGATTCGCGAACTCTGGGGCCAACGTCCTGACTTTC

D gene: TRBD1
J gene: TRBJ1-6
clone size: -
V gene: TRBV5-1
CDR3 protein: CASSLAWDREVYNSPLHF
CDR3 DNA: TGCGCCAGCAGCTTGGCATGGGACAGGGAAGTCTATAATTCACCCCTCCACTTT

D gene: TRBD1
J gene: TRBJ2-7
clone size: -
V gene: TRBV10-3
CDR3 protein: CAISVISGQDSYEQYF
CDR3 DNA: TGTGCCATCAGTGTCATATCGGGACAGGACTCCTACGAGCAGTACTTC

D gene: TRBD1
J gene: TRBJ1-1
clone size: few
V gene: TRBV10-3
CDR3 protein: CAIRGDRDTEAFF
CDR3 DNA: TGTGCCATCAGGGGGGACAGGGACACTGAAGCTTTCTTT

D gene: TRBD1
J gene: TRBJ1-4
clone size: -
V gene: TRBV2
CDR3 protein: CASQQGENEKLFF
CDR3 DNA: TGTGCCAGCCAACAGGGGGAGAATGAAAAACTGTTTTTT

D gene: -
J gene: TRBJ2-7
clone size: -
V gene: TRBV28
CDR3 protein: CASSFPGTYEQYF
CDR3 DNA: TGTGCCAGCAGTTTTCCAGGGACCTACGAGCAGTACTTC

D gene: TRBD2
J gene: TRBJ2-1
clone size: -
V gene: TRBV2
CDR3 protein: CASSDGLAGDNEQFF
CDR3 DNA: TGTGCCAGCAGCGACGGACTAGCGGGAGACAATGAGCAGTTCTTC

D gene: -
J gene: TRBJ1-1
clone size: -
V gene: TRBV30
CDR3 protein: CAWSVGAGFTEAFF
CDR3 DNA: TGTGCCTGGAGTGTTGGCGCGGGTTTCACTGAAGCTTTCTTT

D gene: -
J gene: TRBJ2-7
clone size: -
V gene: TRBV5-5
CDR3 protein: CASSFGLTYEQYF
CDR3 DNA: TGTGCCAGCAGCTTTGGCCTCACCTACGAGCAGTACTTC

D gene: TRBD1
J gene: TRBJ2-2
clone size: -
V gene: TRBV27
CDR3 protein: CASSPGTGTGELFF
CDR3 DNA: TGTGCCAGCAGTCCGGGGACAGGGACCGGGGAGCTGTTTTTT

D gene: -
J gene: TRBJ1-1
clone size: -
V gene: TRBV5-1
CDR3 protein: CASSWGGDGPTAEAFF
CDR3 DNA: TGCGCCAGCAGCTGGGGGGGTGACGGACCGACCGCCGAAGCTTTCTTT

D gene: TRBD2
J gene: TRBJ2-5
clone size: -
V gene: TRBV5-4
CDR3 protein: CASSPGTSGIGETQYF
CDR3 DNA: TGTGCCAGCAGCCCCGGGACTAGCGGGATAGGAGAGACCCAGTACTTC

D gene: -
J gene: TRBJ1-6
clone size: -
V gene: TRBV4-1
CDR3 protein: CASSPLGASPLHF
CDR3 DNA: TGCGCCAGCAGCCCCCTCGGTGCCTCACCCCTCCACTTT

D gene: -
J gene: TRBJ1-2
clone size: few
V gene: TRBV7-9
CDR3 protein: CASGGQLVYGYTF
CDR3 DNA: TGTGCCAGCGGAGGACAGTTAGTCTATGGCTACACCTTC

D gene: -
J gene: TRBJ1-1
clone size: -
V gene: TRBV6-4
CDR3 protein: CASSSDRNTEAFF
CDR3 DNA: TGTGCCAGCAGTTCCGACAGGAACACTGAAGCTTTCTTT

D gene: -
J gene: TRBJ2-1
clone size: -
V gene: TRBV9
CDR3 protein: CASSLRDEQFF
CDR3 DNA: TGTGCCAGCAGCCTCCGGGATGAGCAGTTCTTC

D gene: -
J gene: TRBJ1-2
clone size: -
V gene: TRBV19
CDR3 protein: CASSRGRYNYGYTF
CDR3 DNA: TGTGCCAGTAGTAGAGGGAGGTATAACTATGGCTACACCTTC

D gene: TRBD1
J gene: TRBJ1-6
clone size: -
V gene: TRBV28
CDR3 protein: CASSSSQTGRSPLHF
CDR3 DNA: TGTGCCAGCAGTTCTAGTCAGACAGGGAGATCACCCCTCCACTTT

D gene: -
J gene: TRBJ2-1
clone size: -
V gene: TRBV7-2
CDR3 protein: CASSPRVVSSPYNEQFF
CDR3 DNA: TGTGCCAGCAGTCCCCGGGTTGTGTCCTCACCCTACAATGAGCAGTTCTTC

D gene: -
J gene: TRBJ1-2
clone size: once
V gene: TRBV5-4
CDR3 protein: CASSTQTGSNYGYTF
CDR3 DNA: TGTGCCAGCAGCACCCAAACAGGGTCTAACTATGGCTACACCTTC

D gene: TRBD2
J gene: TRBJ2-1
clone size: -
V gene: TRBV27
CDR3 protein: CASSFWRENEQFF
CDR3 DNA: TGTGCCAGCAGTTTTTGGCGGGAGAATGAGCAGTTCTTC

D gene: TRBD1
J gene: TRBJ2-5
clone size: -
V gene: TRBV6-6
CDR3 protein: CASSWGTGGETQYF
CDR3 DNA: TGTGCCAGCAGTTGGGGGACAGGGGGGGAGACCCAGTACTTC

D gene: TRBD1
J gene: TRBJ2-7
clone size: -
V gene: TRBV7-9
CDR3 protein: CASSPKTGRSYEQYF
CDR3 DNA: TGTGCCAGCAGCCCCAAGACAGGGAGATCCTACGAGCAGTACTTC

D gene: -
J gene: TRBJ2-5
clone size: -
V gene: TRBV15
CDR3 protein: CATSRGIGRGETQYF
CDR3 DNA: TGTGCCACCAGCAGAGGAATAGGTAGAGGGGAGACCCAGTACTTC